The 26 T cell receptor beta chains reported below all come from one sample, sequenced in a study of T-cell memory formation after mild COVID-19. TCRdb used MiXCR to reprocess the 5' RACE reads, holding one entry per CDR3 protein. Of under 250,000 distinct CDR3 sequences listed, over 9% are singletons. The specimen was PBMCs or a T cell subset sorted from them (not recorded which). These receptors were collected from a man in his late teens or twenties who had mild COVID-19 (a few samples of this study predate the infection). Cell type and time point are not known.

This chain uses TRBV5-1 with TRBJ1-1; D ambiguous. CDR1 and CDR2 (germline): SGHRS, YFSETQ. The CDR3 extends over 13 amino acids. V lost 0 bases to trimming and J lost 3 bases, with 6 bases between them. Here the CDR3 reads CASSLDRHTEAFF. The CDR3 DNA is TGCGCCAGCAGCTTGGACAGACACACTGAAGCTTTCTTT.

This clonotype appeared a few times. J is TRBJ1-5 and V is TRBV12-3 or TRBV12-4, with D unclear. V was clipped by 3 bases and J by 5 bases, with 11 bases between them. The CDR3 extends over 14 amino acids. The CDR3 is CASSFPDPHQPQHF. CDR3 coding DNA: TGTGCCAGCAGTTTTCCAGACCCCCATCAGCCCCAGCATTTT.

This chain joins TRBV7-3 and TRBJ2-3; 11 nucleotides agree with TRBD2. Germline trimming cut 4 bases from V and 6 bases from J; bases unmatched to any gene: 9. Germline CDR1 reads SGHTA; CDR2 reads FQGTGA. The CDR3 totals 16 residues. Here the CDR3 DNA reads TGTGCCAGCAGCTCAGCGTCACTAGCGGGGGTCGATACGCAGTATTTT. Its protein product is CASSSASLAGVDTQYF. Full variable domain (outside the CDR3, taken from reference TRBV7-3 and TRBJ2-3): GAGVSQTPSNKVTEKGKYVELRCDPISGHTALYWYRQSLGQGPEFLIYFQGTGAADDSGLPNDRFFAVRPEGSVSTLKIQRTERGDSAVYLCASSSASLAGVDTQYFGPGTRLTVL.

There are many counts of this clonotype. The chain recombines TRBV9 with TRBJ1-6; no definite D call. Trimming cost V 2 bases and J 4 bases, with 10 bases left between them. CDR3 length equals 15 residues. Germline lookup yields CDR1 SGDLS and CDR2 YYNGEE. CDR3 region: CASSVSGLYNSPLHF. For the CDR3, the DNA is TGTGCCAGCAGCGTTTCGGGTCTATATAATTCACCCCTCCACTTT.

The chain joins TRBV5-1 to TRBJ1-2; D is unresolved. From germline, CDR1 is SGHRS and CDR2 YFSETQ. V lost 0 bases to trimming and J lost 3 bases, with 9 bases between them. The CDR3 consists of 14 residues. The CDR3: CASSLEAGDYGYTF. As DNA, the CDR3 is TGCGCCAGCAGCTTGGAGGCCGGGGACTATGGCTACACCTTC. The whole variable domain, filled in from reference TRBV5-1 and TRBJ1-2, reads KAGVTQTPRYLIKTRGQQVTLSCSPISGHRSVSWYQQTPGQGLQFLFEYFSETQRNKGNFPGRFSGRQFSNSRSEMNVSTLELGDSALYLCASSLEAGDYGYTFGSGTRLTVV.

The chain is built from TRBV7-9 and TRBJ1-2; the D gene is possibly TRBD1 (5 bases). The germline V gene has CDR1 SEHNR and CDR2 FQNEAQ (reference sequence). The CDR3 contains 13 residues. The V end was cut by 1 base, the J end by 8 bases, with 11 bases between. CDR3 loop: CASSLGQGWGYTF. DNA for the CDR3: TGTGCCAGCAGCTTAGGGCAGGGATGGGGCTACACCTTC.

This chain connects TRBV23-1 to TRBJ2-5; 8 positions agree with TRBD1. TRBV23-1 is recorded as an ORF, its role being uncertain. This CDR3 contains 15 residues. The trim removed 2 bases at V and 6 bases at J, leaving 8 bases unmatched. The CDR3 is CASSQPDRVAKTQYF. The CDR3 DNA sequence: TGCGCCAGCAGTCAACCGGACAGGGTCGCCAAGACCCAGTACTTC.

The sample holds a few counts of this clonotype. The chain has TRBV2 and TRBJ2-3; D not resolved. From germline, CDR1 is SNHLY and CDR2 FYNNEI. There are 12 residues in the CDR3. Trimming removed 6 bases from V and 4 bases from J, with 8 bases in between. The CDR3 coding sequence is TGTGCCAGCAGATCCTCCGCAGATACGCAGTATTTT. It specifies CASRSSADTQYF.

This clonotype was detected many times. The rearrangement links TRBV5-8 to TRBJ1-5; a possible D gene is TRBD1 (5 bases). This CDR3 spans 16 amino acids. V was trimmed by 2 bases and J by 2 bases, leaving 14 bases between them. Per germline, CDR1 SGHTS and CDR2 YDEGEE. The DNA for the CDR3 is TGTGCCAGCAGCTTATGGGCAGGGATAGGCAATCAGCCCCAGCATTTT. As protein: CASSLWAGIGNQPQHF. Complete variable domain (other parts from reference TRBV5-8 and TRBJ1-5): EAGVTQSPTHLIKTRGQQATLRCSPISGHTSVYWYQQALGLGLQFLLWYDEGEERNRGNFPPRFSGRQFPNYSSELNVNALELEDSALYLCASSLWAGIGNQPQHFGDGTRLSIL.

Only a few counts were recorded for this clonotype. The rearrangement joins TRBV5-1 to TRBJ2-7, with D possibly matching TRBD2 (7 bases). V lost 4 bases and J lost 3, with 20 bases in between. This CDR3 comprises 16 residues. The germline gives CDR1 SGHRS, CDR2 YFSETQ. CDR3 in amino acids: CASSPGGGGINYEQYF. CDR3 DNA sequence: TGCGCCAGCAGCCCCGGCGGGGGCGGGATCAACTACGAGCAGTACTTC.

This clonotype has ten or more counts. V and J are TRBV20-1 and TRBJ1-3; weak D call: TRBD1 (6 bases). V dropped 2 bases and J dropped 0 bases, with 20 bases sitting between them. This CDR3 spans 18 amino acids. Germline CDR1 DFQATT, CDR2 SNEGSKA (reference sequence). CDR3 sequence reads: CSARPNTQGPVSGNTIYF. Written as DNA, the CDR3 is TGCAGTGCTAGACCTAACACACAGGGCCCCGTCTCTGGAAACACCATATATTTT.

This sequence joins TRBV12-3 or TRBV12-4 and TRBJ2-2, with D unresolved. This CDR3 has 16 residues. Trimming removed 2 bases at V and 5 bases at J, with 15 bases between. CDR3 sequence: CASSLSASGWTGELFF. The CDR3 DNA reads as TGTGCCAGCAGTTTATCGGCGTCAGGTTGGACCGGGGAGCTGTTTTTT.

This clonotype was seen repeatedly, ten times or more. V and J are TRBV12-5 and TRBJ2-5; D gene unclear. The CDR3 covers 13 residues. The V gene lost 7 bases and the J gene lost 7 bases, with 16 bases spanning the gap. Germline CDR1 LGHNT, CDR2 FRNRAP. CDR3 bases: TGTGCTAGTGCCCCCACCCGAGGTGGGACCCAGTACTTC. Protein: CASAPTRGGTQYF.

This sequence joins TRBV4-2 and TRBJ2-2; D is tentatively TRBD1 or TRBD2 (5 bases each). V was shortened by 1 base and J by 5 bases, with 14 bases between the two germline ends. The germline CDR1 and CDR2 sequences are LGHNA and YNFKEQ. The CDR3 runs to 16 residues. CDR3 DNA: TGTGCCAGCAGCCAAGGATCCAGCGGACAAACCGGGGAGCTGTTTTTT. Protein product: CASSQGSSGQTGELFF.

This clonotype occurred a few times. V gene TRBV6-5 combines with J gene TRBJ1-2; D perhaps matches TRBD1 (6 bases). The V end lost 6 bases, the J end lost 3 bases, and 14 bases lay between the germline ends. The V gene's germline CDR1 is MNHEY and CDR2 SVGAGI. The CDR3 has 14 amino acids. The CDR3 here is CASRQQGGDYGYTF. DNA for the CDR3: TGTGCCAGCAGGCAACAGGGAGGGGACTATGGCTACACCTTC.

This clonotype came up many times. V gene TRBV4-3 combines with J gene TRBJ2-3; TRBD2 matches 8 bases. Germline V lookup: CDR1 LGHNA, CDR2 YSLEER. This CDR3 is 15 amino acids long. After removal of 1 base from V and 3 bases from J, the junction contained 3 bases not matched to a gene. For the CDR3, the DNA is TGCGCCAGCAGCCAAGCCAGCGGGGGAACAGATACGCAGTATTTT. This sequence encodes CASSQASGGTDTQYF.

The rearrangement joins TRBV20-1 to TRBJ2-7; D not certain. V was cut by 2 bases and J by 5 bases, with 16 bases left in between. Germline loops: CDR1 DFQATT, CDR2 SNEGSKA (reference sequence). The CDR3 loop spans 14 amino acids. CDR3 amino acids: CSARNPRASDEQYV. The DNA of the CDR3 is TGCAGTGCTAGAAACCCCCGGGCCTCTGACGAGCAGTACGTC.

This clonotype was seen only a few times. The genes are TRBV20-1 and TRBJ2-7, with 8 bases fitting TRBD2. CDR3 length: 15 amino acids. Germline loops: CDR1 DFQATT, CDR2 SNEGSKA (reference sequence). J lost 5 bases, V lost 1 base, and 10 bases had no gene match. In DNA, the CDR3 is TGCAGTGCTAGAGGCCAGCGGGGGAAGGATGACGAGCAGTACTTC. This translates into CSARGQRGKDDEQYF.

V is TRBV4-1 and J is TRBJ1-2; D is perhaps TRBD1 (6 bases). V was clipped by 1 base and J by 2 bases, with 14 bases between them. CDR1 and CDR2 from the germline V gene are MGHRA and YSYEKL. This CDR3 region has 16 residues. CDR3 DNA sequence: TGCGCCAGCAGCCAAGCCCCGAGAGGGGGGAACTATGGCTACACCTTC. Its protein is CASSQAPRGGNYGYTF.

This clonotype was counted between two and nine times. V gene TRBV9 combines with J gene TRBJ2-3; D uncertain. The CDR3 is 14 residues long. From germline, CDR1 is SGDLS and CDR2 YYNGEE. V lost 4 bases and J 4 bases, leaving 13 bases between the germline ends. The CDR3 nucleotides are TGTGCCAGCAGCCCCAGACCGACACCAGATACGCAGTATTTT. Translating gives CASSPRPTPDTQYF.

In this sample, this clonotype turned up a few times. This CDR3 is CSAVQGYSNQPQHF. The CDR3 DNA reads as TGCAGTGCGGTCCAGGGCTATAGCAATCAGCCCCAGCATTTT. The V call is TRBV20-1, the J call TRBJ1-5; weak D call: TRBD1 (5 bases). V lost 6 bases and J 0 bases, leaving 12 bases between the germline ends. The CDR3 covers 14 residues. Germline V lookup: CDR1 DFQATT, CDR2 SNEGSKA (reference sequence).

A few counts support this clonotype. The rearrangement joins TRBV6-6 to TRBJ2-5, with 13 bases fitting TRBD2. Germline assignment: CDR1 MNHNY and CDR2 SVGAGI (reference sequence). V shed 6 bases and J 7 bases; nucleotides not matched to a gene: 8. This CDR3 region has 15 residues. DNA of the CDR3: TGTGCCAGCAGGGGACTAGCGGGGAGGGCAATGACCCAGTACTTC. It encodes CASRGLAGRAMTQYF.

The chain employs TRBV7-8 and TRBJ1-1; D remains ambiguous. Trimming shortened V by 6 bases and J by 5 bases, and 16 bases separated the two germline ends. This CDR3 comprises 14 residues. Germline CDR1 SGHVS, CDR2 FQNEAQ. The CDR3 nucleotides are TGTGCCAGCAGTAAGGGCAGCGTAAGGACTGAAGCTTTCTTT. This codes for CASSKGSVRTEAFF. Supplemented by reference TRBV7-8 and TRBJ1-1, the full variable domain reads GAGVSQSPRYKVAKRGQDVALRCDPISGHVSLFWYQQALGQGPEFLTYFQNEAQLDKSGLPSDRFFAERPEGSVSTLKIQRTQQEDSAVYLCASSKGSVRTEAFFGQGTRLTVV.

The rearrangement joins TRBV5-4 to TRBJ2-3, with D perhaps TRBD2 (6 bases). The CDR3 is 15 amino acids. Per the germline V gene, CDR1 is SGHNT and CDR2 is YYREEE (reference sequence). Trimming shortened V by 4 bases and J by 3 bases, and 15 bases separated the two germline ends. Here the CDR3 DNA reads TGTGCCAGCAGCAGTCGGGGAGGCTGGACAGATACGCAGTATTTT. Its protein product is CASSSRGGWTDTQYF.

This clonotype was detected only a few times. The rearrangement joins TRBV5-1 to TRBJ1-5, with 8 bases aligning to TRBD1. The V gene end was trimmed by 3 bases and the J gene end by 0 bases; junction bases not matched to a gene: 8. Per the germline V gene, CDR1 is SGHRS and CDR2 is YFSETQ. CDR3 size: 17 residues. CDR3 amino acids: CASSWGPGGLSNQPQHF. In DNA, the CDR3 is TGCGCCAGCAGCTGGGGGCCAGGGGGCCTTAGCAATCAGCCCCAGCATTTT.

The CDR3 DNA is TGCGCCAGCAGCCAAGAATCGGCGGGTACGCAGTATTTT. This codes for CASSQESAGTQYF. The V call is TRBV4-3, the J call TRBJ2-3; weak D call: TRBD2 (5 bases). Germline V gene sequence: CDR1 LGHNA, CDR2 YSLEER. This CDR3 comprises 13 residues. Trimming removed 0 bases at V and 8 bases at J, with 9 bases between.